The present T cell receptor (beta chain) was sequenced within a study of blood T cells in healthy people across ages (dated by TCRdb to the mid-2010s). At the level of the whole study: Template switching captured roughly one uniquely barcoded TCR beta cDNA molecule per two T cells in model experiments. To avoid experimental bias, donors of different ages were randomly spread across the sequencing lanes. For two donors (one aged 18 to 29 and one aged 80 or older), the study analyzed two additional independent replicas of 1 million unique cDNA reads from the same blood draw. The study measured age-related changes in TCR beta repertoire diversity using deep sequencing normalized with unique cDNA molecular identifiers. The donors were split into four age groups: young (average 16 years), middle-aged (roughly 39), aged (approximately 59) and long-lived (approximately 80). The investigation overall reported the following: The long-lived group showed more naive CD4+ T cells, fewer expanded clones and increased TCR diversity than the aged group, suggesting age selection. Estimates of total diversity based on one million sequenced T cells were considered lower bounds and underestimates. As age increased, observed TCR beta diversity per million T cells dropped in a roughly linear way, and a significant reduction was already evident by age about 40. Because donor CMV infection status was unknown, age-related changes in expanded clonotypes were potentially confounded. The percentage of naive T cells measured by flow cytometry correlated strongly with observed TCR beta diversity. Bulk unsorted PBMC profiling prevented conclusive comparison of naive and antigen-experienced compartments.

The trim is 0 bases for V and 8 bases for J, with a gap of 10 bases between the germline ends. CDR1 and CDR2, per the germline V gene, are SGHAT and FQNNGV. The CDR3 goes from the cysteine to the phenylalanine over 14 residues. Only the CDR3 DNA stays, 42 bases, in frame from base 1. Library creation used 5' RACE. This sample was sequenced with an Illumina HiSeq 2500. A second PCR of roughly 7 to 11 cycles was run with a J-beta primer mix and a sample-barcoded 5' primer. A unique molecular identifier was introduced onto each TCR beta cDNA molecule by a template-switch 5' adaptor carrying 12 random nucleotides. Each sample yielded at least 3 million CDR3-containing paired-end reads. First-strand cDNA synthesis was performed from all RNA using the Mint cDNA synthesis kit, with priming by a TRBC-specific oligonucleotide. All cDNA was treated with uracil-DNA glycosylase and then went through a first 18-cycle PCR with the universal primers M1SS and BC2_uni_R. Concerning the study's data processing: For normalization, 1 million high-quality reads were randomly selected from each sample, with every read carrying a distinct molecular identifier. Instead of being binned into consensus sequences, reads with shared molecular identifiers were discarded. MiTCR, set to a Q25 quality threshold and the strictest error-elimination algorithm, was used for CDR3 identification, clonotype clustering and error correction. A nonparametric unseen species model using Euler transformation provided a lower-bound estimate of total TCR beta diversity. The raw public data were reprocessed by TCRdb itself: fastp quality trimming at Q25, MiXCR clonotype calling, in-frame beta chains only. CDR3 protein duplicates are merged, each entry listing the most common genes and DNA. V and J calls and clone size were set by TCRdb, not the authors. Within this sample are roughly 1.5 million distinct CDR3 sequences, with approximately 43% of them counted one time only. The top ten clones comprise about 4% of the sample.

Details on this clonotype: What this receptor recognizes is not known. One base away there is no much larger clone; base qualities are not given.

The approximately 40 donors, aged roughly 6 to 90 years, were systemically healthy Caucasian individuals from Russia. About 10 milliliters of peripheral blood were collected from each donor into EDTA-treated Vacutainer tubes. Ficoll-Paque density-gradient centrifugation was used to isolate PBMCs, with at least 6.5 million per sample. Total RNA, at least 6 micrograms per sample, was extracted from PBMCs with Trizol reagent. Naive CD45RAhigh/CD27high T cell percentages were measured by flow cytometry on a PBMC aliquot from every donor. This sequence uses TRBV11-2 and TRBJ1-4; a confident D gene designation cannot be given. Sample: blood. The receptor was derived from a woman aged 18-35 years in good health. The nucleotides read TGTGCCAGCAGCTTAGAAGCGCAGATAGAAAAACTGTTTTTT. It encodes CASSLEAQIEKLFF. The CDR3 plus the reference TRBV11-2 and TRBJ1-4 genes for the other parts give the full variable domain: EAGVAQSPRYKIIEKRQSVAFWCNPISGHATLYWYQQILGQGPKLLIQFQNNGVVDDSQLPKDRFSAERLKGVDSTLKIQPAKLEDSAVYLCASSLEAQIEKLFFGSGTQLSVL.